The rows below give T cell receptor beta chains drawn from one sample of a study of OX40 agonist ivuxolimab in advanced cancers. Profiling relied on immunoSEQ multiplex PCR, and the TCRdb table lists in-frame clones only, not all of them. The table shows some 70,000 clones, with approximately 90% occurring only once. The input for sequencing was CD4+ or CD8+ T cells sorted from blood, taken in a trial of the OX40 agonist ivuxolimab. Receptor source: an adult with an advanced solid tumor such as melanoma, head and neck, liver or kidney cancer. The CDR3 runs from the conserved cysteine through the conserved F or W. D genes are given only for firm matches. Clone size is shown for a subset of rows, as once, few, many or a class of expanded clone.

clone size: .; D gene: TRBD1; J gene: TRBJ1-3; V gene: TRBV7-2; CDR3 DNA: TGTGCCAGCAGCTTTCATCCGGGACAGGGTTCTGGAAACACCATATATTTT; CDR3 protein: CASSFHPGQGSGNTIYF
clone size: .; D gene: TRBD1; J gene: TRBJ2-7; V gene: TRBV5-1; CDR3 DNA: TGCGCCAGCAGCCTCACCTCCGGGACAGGGAATTACGAGCAGTACTTC; CDR3 protein: CASSLTSGTGNYEQYF
clone size: .; D gene: .; J gene: TRBJ2-3; V gene: TRBV4-1; CDR3 DNA: TGCGCCAGCAGCCAGTCACTCAGGGGAGTAGATACGCAGTATTTT; CDR3 protein: CASSQSLRGVDTQYF
clone size: medium-sized; D gene: .; J gene: TRBJ1-1; V gene: TRBV18; CDR3 DNA: TGTGCCAGCTCACCGGCGGTCACTACCAACACTGAAGCTTTCTTT; CDR3 protein: CASSPAVTTNTEAFF
clone size: .; D gene: .; J gene: TRBJ1-1; V gene: TRBV30; CDR3 DNA: TGTGCCTGGACCTCAGACACGAACACTGAAGCTTTCTTT; CDR3 protein: CAWTSDTNTEAFF
clone size: .; D gene: .; J gene: TRBJ2-3; V gene: TRBV10-3; CDR3 DNA: TGTGCCATCAGTGAGGGACGAGGCACAGATACGCAGTATTTT; CDR3 protein: CAISEGRGTDTQYF
clone size: .; D gene: TRBD1; J gene: TRBJ1-3; V gene: TRBV18; CDR3 DNA: TGTGCCAGCTCACCTCGGGGACAGAGTAGTATCTCTGGAAACACCATATATTTT; CDR3 protein: CASSPRGQSSISGNTIYF
clone size: once; D gene: .; J gene: TRBJ2-2; V gene: TRBV6-1; CDR3 DNA: TGTGCCAGCAGTAGGGAGGTCGGGGAGCTGTTTTTT; CDR3 protein: CASSREVGELFF
clone size: once; D gene: .; J gene: TRBJ1-1; V gene: TRBV2; CDR3 DNA: TGTGCCAGCGAGAGGAACACTGAAGCTTTCTTT; CDR3 protein: CASERNTEAFF
clone size: .; D gene: .; J gene: TRBJ1-5; V gene: TRBV7-6; CDR3 DNA: TGTGCCAGCAGCGCCCAGACAGGATCCGATCAGCCCCAGCATTTT; CDR3 protein: CASSAQTGSDQPQHF
clone size: .; D gene: .; J gene: TRBJ2-1; V gene: TRBV5-1; CDR3 DNA: TGCGCCAGCAGCTTGAGTTCTCTTGGGGAGCAGTTCTTC; CDR3 protein: CASSLSSLGEQFF
clone size: .; D gene: .; J gene: TRBJ1-4; V gene: TRBV5-1; CDR3 DNA: TGCGCCAGCAGCCAAGGACACGGGGTTAATGAAAAACTGTTTTTT; CDR3 protein: CASSQGHGVNEKLFF
clone size: .; D gene: .; J gene: TRBJ2-5; V gene: TRBV2; CDR3 DNA: TGTGCCAGCAGTGAAAACAGGGATGAGGAGACCCAGTACTTC; CDR3 protein: CASSENRDEETQYF
clone size: .; D gene: .; J gene: TRBJ2-3; V gene: TRBV5-1; CDR3 DNA: TGCGCCAGCAGCTTGGGGACAGGCACAGATACGCAGTATTTT; CDR3 protein: CASSLGTGTDTQYF
clone size: .; D gene: TRBD1; J gene: TRBJ1-5; V gene: TRBV23-1; CDR3 DNA: TGCGGGATGGAGGACAGGTTGGATTCCAATCAGCCCCAGCATTTT; CDR3 protein: CGMEDRLDSNQPQHF
clone size: .; D gene: .; J gene: TRBJ2-6; V gene: TRBV4-2; CDR3 DNA: TGTGCCAGCAGCCACCAAATGACCCGGACTGGGGCCAACGTCCTGACTTTC; CDR3 protein: CASSHQMTRTGANVLTF
clone size: .; D gene: TRBD1; J gene: TRBJ2-7; V gene: TRBV19; CDR3 DNA: TGTGCCAGTAGTCCCCGACAGGGGAGAGCCTACGAGCAGTACTTC; CDR3 protein: CASSPRQGRAYEQYF
clone size: .; D gene: .; J gene: TRBJ1-1; V gene: TRBV25-1; CDR3 DNA: TGTGCCAGCAGTGAACAGGGACGTTTGAACACTGAAGCTTTCTTT; CDR3 protein: CASSEQGRLNTEAFF
clone size: .; D gene: .; J gene: TRBJ2-7; V gene: TRBV7-6; CDR3 DNA: TGTGCCAGCAGCTCTAGACAGTCAGCCTACGAGCAGTACTTC; CDR3 protein: CASSSRQSAYEQYF
clone size: .; D gene: .; J gene: TRBJ1-5; V gene: TRBV6-1; CDR3 DNA: TGTGCCAGCAGTGAAGACGGGGGGAATCAGCCCCAGCATTTT; CDR3 protein: CASSEDGGNQPQHF
clone size: .; D gene: .; J gene: TRBJ1-1; V gene: TRBV11-2; CDR3 DNA: TGTGCCAGCAGCTTAGAGGCCTTTGGGGCTTTCTTT; CDR3 protein: CASSLEAFGAFF
clone size: .; D gene: .; J gene: TRBJ1-1; V gene: TRBV14; CDR3 DNA: TGTGCCAGCAGCGCTGGACGGAACACTGAAGCTTTCTTT; CDR3 protein: CASSAGRNTEAFF
clone size: .; D gene: .; J gene: TRBJ2-1; V gene: TRBV10-3; CDR3 DNA: TGTGCCATCAGTGGGGGCGACAGGCCCGAGCAGTTCTTC; CDR3 protein: CAISGGDRPEQFF
clone size: .; D gene: TRBD1; J gene: TRBJ2-5; V gene: TRBV6-5; CDR3 DNA: TGTGCCAGCAGTTGGGGGACAGGGGGGACCCAGTACTTC; CDR3 protein: CASSWGTGGTQYF
clone size: once; D gene: .; J gene: TRBJ2-5; V gene: TRBV18; CDR3 DNA: TGTGCCAGCCTCGCGTTGGGGGAAGAGACCCAGTACTTC; CDR3 protein: CASLALGEETQYF
clone size: .; D gene: .; J gene: TRBJ1-1; V gene: TRBV6-1; CDR3 DNA: TGTGCCAGCAGTGTGCAGGGGACCCTGAACACTGAAGCTTTCTTT; CDR3 protein: CASSVQGTLNTEAFF
clone size: .; D gene: .; J gene: TRBJ1-4; V gene: TRBV7-2; CDR3 DNA: TGTGCCAGCAGCTTAGAAGGGGGAGGCGAAAAACTGTTTTTT; CDR3 protein: CASSLEGGGEKLFF
clone size: .; D gene: .; J gene: TRBJ1-1; V gene: TRBV2; CDR3 DNA: TGTGCCAGCAAAATATCAGCGAACACTGAAGCTTTCTTT; CDR3 protein: CASKISANTEAFF
clone size: .; D gene: .; J gene: TRBJ1-2; V gene: TRBV12-5; CDR3 DNA: TGTGCTAGTGGTTTCGAGACCTATGGCTACACCTTC; CDR3 protein: CASGFETYGYTF
clone size: .; D gene: .; J gene: TRBJ1-3; V gene: TRBV7-9; CDR3 DNA: TGTGCCAGCACGCCCTGGCGGGCACCTGGAAACACCATATATTTT; CDR3 protein: CASTPWRAPGNTIYF
clone size: .; D gene: TRBD1; J gene: TRBJ1-1; V gene: TRBV6-1; CDR3 DNA: TGTGCCAGCAGCGTACAGGGGGGGAACACTGAAGCTTTCTTT; CDR3 protein: CASSVQGGNTEAFF
clone size: .; D gene: TRBD1; J gene: TRBJ2-2; V gene: TRBV18; CDR3 DNA: TGTGCCAGCTCGCCTGACAGGGACCGGGAGCTGTTTTTT; CDR3 protein: CASSPDRDRELFF
clone size: .; D gene: .; J gene: TRBJ1-1; V gene: TRBV7-9; CDR3 DNA: TGTGCCAGCAGCTTAGCTGGGCAGGGGAACACTGAAGCTTTCTTT; CDR3 protein: CASSLAGQGNTEAFF
clone size: .; D gene: .; J gene: TRBJ2-7; V gene: TRBV28; CDR3 DNA: TGTGCCAGCAGTTTTCAGGGAATATCCGAGCAGTACTTC; CDR3 protein: CASSFQGISEQYF
clone size: .; D gene: .; J gene: TRBJ1-2; V gene: TRBV28; CDR3 DNA: TGTGCCAGCAGTATAACAGGGCCCTATGGCTACACCTTC; CDR3 protein: CASSITGPYGYTF
clone size: .; D gene: .; J gene: TRBJ2-6; V gene: TRBV7-8; CDR3 DNA: TGTGCCAGCCAAACCCCCGCCTCTGGGGCCAACGTCCTGACTTTC; CDR3 protein: CASQTPASGANVLTF
clone size: .; D gene: .; J gene: TRBJ2-1; V gene: TRBV27; CDR3 DNA: TGTGCCAGCAGTTTCCAACCAAACAATGAGCAGTTCTTC; CDR3 protein: CASSFQPNNEQFF
clone size: .; D gene: .; J gene: TRBJ2-5; V gene: TRBV5-1; CDR3 DNA: TGCGCCAGCAGCTTGGCCGCGATTCAAGAGACCCAGTACTTC; CDR3 protein: CASSLAAIQETQYF
clone size: .; D gene: .; J gene: TRBJ1-4; V gene: TRBV5-1; CDR3 DNA: TGCGCCAGCAGCTTGGAGACAGGTTTTGAAAAACTGTTTTTT; CDR3 protein: CASSLETGFEKLFF
clone size: .; D gene: TRBD2; J gene: TRBJ2-3; V gene: TRBV27; CDR3 DNA: TGTGCCAGCAGTCAGTCTAGCGGGGGGAGCCCTTCGCAGTATTTT; CDR3 protein: CASSQSSGGSPSQYF
clone size: .; D gene: .; J gene: TRBJ1-1; V gene: TRBV11-1; CDR3 DNA: TGTGCCAGCAGCTTACTCAGGGGCACTGAAGCTTTCTTT; CDR3 protein: CASSLLRGTEAFF
clone size: .; D gene: TRBD1; J gene: TRBJ2-2; V gene: TRBV6-5; CDR3 DNA: TGTGCCAGCAGTTACGGGACAGGGCTTAGGGAGCTGTTTTTT; CDR3 protein: CASSYGTGLRELFF
clone size: .; D gene: TRBD1; J gene: TRBJ2-5; V gene: TRBV19; CDR3 DNA: TGTGCCAGTAAGGGACTCTTGGGGACAGGGGACTCCCAAGAGACCCAGTACTTC; CDR3 protein: CASKGLLGTGDSQETQYF